This TCR beta chain was observed in a study of blood T cell repertoires in COVID-19 (dated by TCRdb to 2020 to 2022). For the wider study: Collaborator samples came from the United States, Italy and Spain and covered acute and convalescent phases of COVID-19. The material from the prospective study consisted of cDNA or gDNA derived from T cells, B-cell-depleted T cells, or PBMCs. Subjects who had been exposed to COVID-19, were actively infected with it, or had recovered from it provided the deeply sampled blood TCRbeta repertoires that made up the dataset. A freely available public database, intended as a resource for researchers studying the immune response to SARS-CoV-2, is where the repertoires were released. The samples were drawn from the first 160 participants of the ongoing ImmuneRACE study and from some 1,300 subjects provided by 6 global collaborators. Sample metadata almost always included a de-identified subject ID, COVID-19 status, age in years and sex. Where available, HLA class I and class II types were obtained from metadata supplied by the sample provider rather than from assay-based typing.

To note about this clone: No cognate antigen has been identified for it. Within one base of it there is no much larger clone, and no base qualities were kept.

The CDR3 contains 16 residues, cysteine and phenylalanine counted. CDR3 DNA only is kept here, 48 bases in frame from base 1. Trimming removed 1 base from V and 9 bases from J; the gene matches leave 7 bases unexplained. Per the germline V gene (reference sequence), SGHNT is the CDR1 and YYREEE is the CDR2. Overall study results and their limits: How much clinical and demographic metadata was included differed by source and by participant, and the metadata was provided uncurated.

One collaborating source in Seattle enrolled patients while the patients were actively infected and followed the patients over time throughout the course of disease. The collaborating institutions used their own protocols to collect whole blood in K2EDTA tubes. Collaborator samples were shipped for TCRbeta analysis as frozen whole blood, isolated PBMCs, or DNA extracted from either sample type. TCRbeta CDR3 regions were amplified from genomic DNA by means of the immunoSEQ Assay, a bias-controlled multiplex PCR. The published analysis was carried out like this. Within the assay, amplification of reference gene primers was used to estimate how many nucleated cells each sample contained. Sequence reads were collapsed and filtered to measure the absolute abundance of every unique TCRbeta CDR3 rearrangement. Productive Simpson clonality was computed per sample as the square root of Simpson's diversity index over productive rearrangements. TCRdb took this table from immuneACCESS and kept in-frame rearrangements with V and J called. Such tables lack part of the clones; where checked against another copy, unresolved V genes explain under half of the gap, and the rest is unexplained. That table is the source of V, J and clone size, and D and trimming were worked out from the DNA. This sample is represented by about 200,000 clones; about 88% of them were singletons. The ten largest make up 18% of the sample.

This TCR derives from a man aged 50 to 59 with COVID-19, enrolled during active disease. The rearrangement joined TRBV5-4 to TRBJ2-3; a stretch of 14 junction bases matches TRBD2. The sample taken for sequencing was peripheral blood. The DNA sequence reads TGTGCCAGCAGCTTGAGACTAGCGGGAGGGCCGGACACGCAGTATTTT. Its coded protein is CASSLRLAGGPDTQYF.